A selection of T cell receptor beta chains follows, all from one sample in a study of T cell responses to AZD1222 COVID-19 vaccine. Sequencing was performed with immunoSEQ multiplex PCR; in TCRdb, only in-frame clones are kept and a portion is missing. The repertoire includes 100,000 to 120,000 clones, 85% to 90% of them detected once, and about 9.1% sits in the top ten. This material consisted of peripheral blood, taken on day 0 of AZD1222 vaccination. The receptors shown here come from an adult in good health. Each CDR3 is given with its conserved first and last residue. A D gene is named only where the DNA matches it firmly. Where a row states a size, it is once, few, many or the class of an expanded clone; other rows omit it.

D gene: .; V gene: TRBV3-1/TRBV3-2; J gene: TRBJ2-5; clone size: .; CDR3 protein: CASSHLGRETQYF; CDR3 DNA: TGTGCCAGCAGCCACCTGGGCCGGGAGACCCAGTACTTC
D gene: TRBD1; V gene: TRBV28; J gene: TRBJ1-4; clone size: .; CDR3 protein: CASSATGVREKLFF; CDR3 DNA: TGTGCCAGCAGTGCGACAGGGGTTCGCGAAAAACTGTTTTTT
D gene: TRBD2; V gene: TRBV27; J gene: TRBJ2-1; clone size: .; CDR3 protein: CASSFRLAGVNEQFF; CDR3 DNA: TGTGCCAGCAGTTTCCGACTAGCGGGAGTAAATGAGCAGTTCTTC
D gene: TRBD1; V gene: TRBV24-1; J gene: TRBJ2-2; clone size: .; CDR3 protein: CATSDSRQGYTGELFF; CDR3 DNA: TGTGCCACCAGTGATTCCCGACAGGGGTACACCGGGGAGCTGTTTTTT
D gene: TRBD2; V gene: TRBV15; J gene: TRBJ2-3; clone size: .; CDR3 protein: CATSRGTSGNTDTQYF; CDR3 DNA: TGTGCCACCAGCAGAGGGACTAGCGGCAACACAGATACGCAGTATTTT
D gene: TRBD1; V gene: TRBV19; J gene: TRBJ2-6; clone size: .; CDR3 protein: CASNNNDRAISGANVLTF; CDR3 DNA: TGTGCCAGTAACAATAACGACAGGGCAATCTCTGGGGCCAACGTCCTGACTTTC
D gene: .; V gene: TRBV7-9; J gene: TRBJ2-1; clone size: .; CDR3 protein: CASSGGQFTYNEQFF; CDR3 DNA: TGTGCCAGCAGCGGTGGACAGTTCACCTACAATGAGCAGTTCTTC
D gene: TRBD2; V gene: TRBV28; J gene: TRBJ2-1; clone size: .; CDR3 protein: CASHLAGVSYNEQFF; CDR3 DNA: TGTGCCAGTCATCTAGCGGGAGTATCCTACAATGAGCAGTTCTTC
D gene: .; V gene: TRBV28; J gene: TRBJ1-2; clone size: few; CDR3 protein: CASSSPGQNRYGYTF; CDR3 DNA: TGTGCCAGCAGCTCGCCAGGACAGAATCGCTATGGCTACACCTTC
D gene: .; V gene: TRBV12-3/TRBV12-4; J gene: TRBJ1-1; clone size: .; CDR3 protein: CASSLTVGTEAFF; CDR3 DNA: TGTGCCAGCAGTTTGACAGTAGGCACTGAAGCTTTCTTT
D gene: TRBD2; V gene: TRBV13; J gene: TRBJ2-7; clone size: few; CDR3 protein: CASSTRLAGDHEQYF; CDR3 DNA: TGTGCCAGCAGCACCCGACTAGCGGGAGATCACGAGCAGTACTTC
D gene: .; V gene: TRBV5-1; J gene: TRBJ1-3; clone size: .; CDR3 protein: CASSLVAGSGNTIYF; CDR3 DNA: TGCGCCAGCAGCTTGGTTGCAGGGTCCGGAAACACCATATATTTT
D gene: .; V gene: TRBV2; J gene: TRBJ1-1; clone size: .; CDR3 protein: CASSELGSNTEAFF; CDR3 DNA: TGTGCCAGCAGTGAATTGGGGTCGAACACTGAAGCTTTCTTT
D gene: .; V gene: TRBV27; J gene: TRBJ1-3; clone size: .; CDR3 protein: CASRGVATSGNTIYF; CDR3 DNA: TGTGCCAGCCGTGGAGTCGCCACCTCTGGAAACACCATATATTTT
D gene: TRBD1; V gene: TRBV27; J gene: TRBJ1-1; clone size: few; CDR3 protein: CASKIQGASTEAFF; CDR3 DNA: TGTGCCAGCAAGATACAGGGGGCGTCCACTGAAGCTTTCTTT
D gene: .; V gene: TRBV5-6; J gene: TRBJ1-1; clone size: .; CDR3 protein: CASSWSTVEAFF; CDR3 DNA: TGTGCCAGCAGCTGGTCGACCGTTGAAGCTTTCTTT
D gene: .; V gene: TRBV12-2; J gene: TRBJ2-1; clone size: few; CDR3 protein: CASRLLAGVWNEQFF; CDR3 DNA: TGTGCAAGTCGCCTACTAGCGGGAGTCTGGAATGAGCAGTTCTTC
D gene: TRBD1; V gene: TRBV6-5; J gene: TRBJ1-2; clone size: .; CDR3 protein: CASRTGVKDGYTF; CDR3 DNA: TGTGCCAGCAGGACAGGGGTCAAGGATGGCTACACCTTC
D gene: .; V gene: TRBV4-2; J gene: TRBJ2-7; clone size: .; CDR3 protein: CASSQDLERLDSYEQYF; CDR3 DNA: TGTGCCAGCAGCCAAGATCTTGAGCGGCTGGACTCCTACGAGCAGTACTTC
D gene: .; V gene: TRBV13; J gene: TRBJ1-6; clone size: .; CDR3 protein: CASTIVGRAVDSPLHF; CDR3 DNA: TGTGCCAGCACAATAGTAGGCAGGGCAGTCGATTCACCCCTCCACTTT
D gene: TRBD1; V gene: TRBV5-1; J gene: TRBJ2-1; clone size: once; CDR3 protein: CASSLAPGTGYNEQFF; CDR3 DNA: TGCGCCAGCAGCTTGGCCCCCGGGACAGGGTACAATGAGCAGTTCTTC
D gene: .; V gene: TRBV2; J gene: TRBJ2-6; clone size: .; CDR3 protein: CASSVGGTGGANVLTF; CDR3 DNA: TGTGCCAGCAGTGTGGGGGGAACGGGCGGGGCCAACGTCCTGACTTTC
D gene: TRBD1; V gene: TRBV24-1; J gene: TRBJ2-1; clone size: .; CDR3 protein: CATSDPPGQGSGGNEQFF; CDR3 DNA: TGTGCCACCAGTGACCCTCCGGGACAGGGGTCGGGCGGCAATGAGCAGTTCTTC
D gene: .; V gene: TRBV5-4; J gene: TRBJ2-3; clone size: .; CDR3 protein: CASSLSQEKTQYF; CDR3 DNA: TGTGCCAGCAGCTTGTCACAGGAGAAGACGCAGTATTTT
D gene: .; V gene: TRBV25-1; J gene: TRBJ2-7; clone size: .; CDR3 protein: CASSASLQFGGEQYF; CDR3 DNA: TGTGCCAGCAGTGCGTCACTTCAGTTTGGGGGCGAGCAGTACTTC
D gene: .; V gene: TRBV10-3; J gene: TRBJ1-2; clone size: .; CDR3 protein: CAISGDSYGYTF; CDR3 DNA: TGTGCCATCAGTGGTGACAGCTATGGCTACACCTTC
D gene: .; V gene: TRBV5-6; J gene: TRBJ2-3; clone size: once; CDR3 protein: CASSSGGVGTDTQYF; CDR3 DNA: TGTGCCAGCAGCTCTGGAGGAGTTGGGACAGATACGCAGTATTTT
D gene: .; V gene: TRBV11-2; J gene: TRBJ2-1; clone size: .; CDR3 protein: CASSPPLLGTSHNEQFF; CDR3 DNA: TGTGCCAGCAGCCCCCCCCTGTTGGGGACGAGCCACAATGAGCAGTTCTTC
D gene: TRBD2; V gene: TRBV7-3; J gene: TRBJ2-1; clone size: few; CDR3 protein: CASSLKAGANEQFF; CDR3 DNA: TGTGCCAGCAGCTTAAAAGCGGGAGCCAATGAGCAGTTCTTC
D gene: .; V gene: TRBV6-2/TRBV6-3; J gene: TRBJ1-2; clone size: .; CDR3 protein: CASSNQAGNYGYTF; CDR3 DNA: TGTGCCAGCAGTAACCAGGCCGGGAACTATGGCTACACCTTC
D gene: .; V gene: TRBV7-8; J gene: TRBJ2-1; clone size: .; CDR3 protein: CASSFIIQGTNEQFF; CDR3 DNA: TGTGCCAGCAGCTTTATAATACAGGGGACTAATGAGCAGTTCTTC
D gene: TRBD1; V gene: TRBV11-1; J gene: TRBJ1-1; clone size: .; CDR3 protein: CASSWGDSRNTEAFF; CDR3 DNA: TGTGCCAGCAGCTGGGGGGACAGCAGGAACACTGAAGCTTTCTTT
D gene: .; V gene: TRBV6-4; J gene: TRBJ1-6; clone size: .; CDR3 protein: CASSEGFGSPLHF; CDR3 DNA: TGTGCCAGCAGTGAAGGGTTCGGATCACCCCTCCACTTT
D gene: TRBD1; V gene: TRBV5-1; J gene: TRBJ2-7; clone size: .; CDR3 protein: CASSLRQGGAHEQYF; CDR3 DNA: TGCGCCAGCAGCTTGAGACAGGGGGGTGCCCACGAGCAGTACTTC
D gene: .; V gene: TRBV7-8; J gene: TRBJ1-1; clone size: .; CDR3 protein: CASSLGQQANTEAFF; CDR3 DNA: TGTGCCAGCAGCTTAGGACAGCAAGCGAACACTGAAGCTTTCTTT
D gene: .; V gene: TRBV3-1/TRBV3-2; J gene: TRBJ2-3; clone size: .; CDR3 protein: CASSQDLSDTQYF; CDR3 DNA: TGTGCCAGCAGCCAAGATCTGTCTGATACGCAGTATTTT
D gene: .; V gene: TRBV30; J gene: TRBJ1-6; clone size: .; CDR3 protein: CAWSQQANSPLHF; CDR3 DNA: TGTGCCTGGAGTCAACAGGCTAATTCACCCCTCCACTTT
D gene: TRBD1; V gene: TRBV28; J gene: TRBJ1-1; clone size: .; CDR3 protein: CASSLEGTAGSEAFF; CDR3 DNA: TGTGCCAGCAGTTTAGAAGGGACAGCCGGGAGTGAAGCTTTCTTT
D gene: .; V gene: TRBV28; J gene: TRBJ2-3; clone size: .; CDR3 protein: CASSPPSTDTQYF; CDR3 DNA: TGTGCCAGCAGTCCCCCTAGCACAGATACGCAGTATTTT
D gene: .; V gene: TRBV18; J gene: TRBJ1-3; clone size: .; CDR3 protein: CASSPRQDVSGNTIYF; CDR3 DNA: TGTGCCAGCTCACCACGTCAGGACGTATCTGGAAACACCATATATTTT
D gene: TRBD2; V gene: TRBV19; J gene: TRBJ2-5; clone size: .; CDR3 protein: CASRFQREGPETQYF; CDR3 DNA: TGTGCCAGTCGATTTCAGCGGGAGGGCCCGGAGACCCAGTACTTC
D gene: .; V gene: TRBV28; J gene: TRBJ2-1; clone size: .; CDR3 protein: CASSPPGDEQFF; CDR3 DNA: TGTGCCAGCAGTCCCCCTGGTGACGAGCAGTTCTTC
D gene: .; V gene: TRBV7-3; J gene: TRBJ1-1; clone size: once; CDR3 protein: CASSPGGTSINTEAFF; CDR3 DNA: TGTGCCAGCAGCCCGGGCGGGACATCCATCAACACTGAAGCTTTCTTT
D gene: TRBD2; V gene: TRBV7-9; J gene: TRBJ2-5; clone size: .; CDR3 protein: CASRGLAGEETQYF; CDR3 DNA: TGTGCCAGCAGGGGACTAGCGGGAGAAGAGACCCAGTACTTC
D gene: .; V gene: TRBV7-2; J gene: TRBJ1-1; clone size: .; CDR3 protein: CASSLTGTHSEAFF; CDR3 DNA: TGTGCCAGCAGCTTAACGGGGACCCACTCTGAAGCTTTCTTT
D gene: TRBD2; V gene: TRBV7-6; J gene: TRBJ2-5; clone size: .; CDR3 protein: CASSSSSGRAGETQYF; CDR3 DNA: TGTGCCAGCAGCTCCTCTAGCGGGAGGGCAGGAGAGACCCAGTACTTC
D gene: .; V gene: TRBV7-2; J gene: TRBJ1-4; clone size: .; CDR3 protein: CASRKQGPATNEKLFF; CDR3 DNA: TGTGCCAGCCGGAAACAGGGCCCCGCAACTAATGAAAAACTGTTTTTT
D gene: TRBD2; V gene: TRBV11-2; J gene: TRBJ2-3; clone size: .; CDR3 protein: CASSPLEGLVGGDTQYF; CDR3 DNA: TGTGCCAGCAGCCCCCTCGAGGGACTAGTGGGGGGGGATACGCAGTATTTT
D gene: .; V gene: TRBV7-2; J gene: TRBJ1-3; clone size: .; CDR3 protein: CASSRFSGNTIYF; CDR3 DNA: TGTGCCAGCAGCCGGTTCTCTGGAAACACCATATATTTT
D gene: TRBD1; V gene: TRBV19; J gene: TRBJ2-7; clone size: .; CDR3 protein: CASSLQGASGQYF; CDR3 DNA: TGTGCCAGTAGCTTGCAGGGGGCGTCGGGGCAGTACTTC
D gene: TRBD1; V gene: TRBV5-4; J gene: TRBJ2-3; clone size: .; CDR3 protein: CASSRIGTGVTDTQYF; CDR3 DNA: TGTGCCAGCAGCCGTATAGGGACAGGGGTCACAGATACGCAGTATTTT
D gene: TRBD1; V gene: TRBV11-2; J gene: TRBJ1-1; clone size: .; CDR3 protein: CATGTGSTEAFF; CDR3 DNA: TGTGCCACCGGGACAGGGAGTACTGAAGCTTTCTTT
D gene: .; V gene: TRBV3-1/TRBV3-2; J gene: TRBJ2-1; clone size: once; CDR3 protein: CASSHQDASSYNEQFF; CDR3 DNA: TGTGCCAGCAGCCATCAAGACGCCTCCTCCTACAATGAGCAGTTCTTC
D gene: .; V gene: TRBV28; J gene: TRBJ2-7; clone size: .; CDR3 protein: CASRLAYEQYF; CDR3 DNA: TGTGCCAGCAGACTAGCCTACGAGCAGTACTTC
D gene: TRBD2; V gene: TRBV6-4; J gene: TRBJ2-5; clone size: once; CDR3 protein: CASSDREGETQYF; CDR3 DNA: TGTGCCAGCAGTGACAGGGAGGGGGAGACCCAGTACTTC
D gene: TRBD1; V gene: TRBV29-1; J gene: TRBJ1-4; clone size: .; CDR3 protein: CSVKQGAGEKLFF; CDR3 DNA: TGCAGCGTTAAACAGGGGGCAGGGGAAAAACTGTTTTTT
D gene: TRBD2; V gene: TRBV7-9; J gene: TRBJ2-5; clone size: .; CDR3 protein: CASSWTSGRIRETQYF; CDR3 DNA: TGTGCCAGCAGCTGGACTAGCGGGAGAATTCGGGAGACCCAGTACTTC
D gene: TRBD1; V gene: TRBV6-5; J gene: TRBJ1-5; clone size: .; CDR3 protein: CASSYLGQLGNQPQHF; CDR3 DNA: TGTGCCAGCAGTTACTTGGGACAGCTCGGCAATCAGCCCCAGCATTTT